A selection of T cell receptor beta chains follows, all from one sample in a study of T-cell memory formation after mild COVID-19. Each CDR3 protein gets one entry after TCRdb re-called the 5' RACE reads with MiXCR. This sample yields 360,000 or so distinct CDR3 sequences, of which approximately 29% are seen a single time; approximately 13% belongs to the top ten. Sequenced material: PBMCs or a T cell subset sorted from them (not recorded which). All receptors derive from an adult woman who had mild COVID-19 (a few samples of this study predate the infection). Cell type and time point are not known. Both conserved end residues are trimmed from each CDR3. Clone size is shown for a subset of rows, as once, few, many or a class of expanded clone.

>NA|TRBV10-3|TRBJ2-5
ARPGQGKETQY
>NA|TRBV7-9|TRBJ2-2
ASSLYLDTGELF
>few|TRBV20-1|TRBJ2-3
SATASGSRADTQY
>NA|TRBV4-2|TRBJ2-1
ASSLGGGPDNEQF
>NA|TRBV4-3|TRBJ2-2
ASSQKGITGGVNTGELF
>once|TRBV6-5|TRBJ2-3
ASSYSGGGFTDTQY
>NA|TRBV7-8|TRBJ2-3
ASSSAGGPGDTQY
>NA|TRBV4-3|TRBJ2-7
ASSQGRAGGYEQY
>few|TRBV6-5|TRBJ2-2
ASSYPTGYSGELF
>NA|TRBV27|TRBJ2-7
ASSSFYRTSENSYEQY
>NA|TRBV30|TRBJ1-5
AWSVGTTGLSNQPQH
>few|TRBV11-2|TRBJ1-6
ASSKDLNSPLH
>few|TRBV6-1|TRBJ1-6
ASGTGESPLH
>few|TRBV5-1|TRBJ2-2
ASALRGAPGELF
>NA|TRBV12-3/TRBV12-4|TRBJ2-6
ASSLEGHFGGANVLT
>NA|TRBV6-2/TRBV6-3|TRBJ1-4
ASSSGTGNNEKLF
>few|TRBV20-1|TRBJ2-1
SAPRGHEQF
>NA|TRBV5-4|TRBJ2-3
ASSLRGLAVTMHITTDTQY
>NA|TRBV12-5|TRBJ1-1
ASGLQGSTEAF
>few|TRBV28|TRBJ1-3
ASRFKDRVLQVFSGNTIY
>many|TRBV6-6|TRBJ2-3
ASSDPRGVHTQY
>NA|TRBV7-2|TRBJ1-4
ASSLTPGGEKLF
>NA|TRBV12-3/TRBV12-4|TRBJ1-1
ASTQLGHTEAF
>NA|TRBV29-1|TRBJ1-2
SVEGGHNYGYT
>NA|TRBV25-1|TRBJ2-7
ASSEFRDFPYEQY
>NA|TRBV7-9|TRBJ2-7
ASSPDIGEQY
>NA|TRBV25-1|TRBJ1-5
ASSVDSDTVQPQH
>many|TRBV27|TRBJ2-6
ASSFGSGANVLT
>many|TRBV5-1|TRBJ1-1
ASSLAGQTNTEAF
>few|TRBV9|TRBJ2-6
ASSVAIQGGFSGANVLT
>few|TRBV20-1|TRBJ1-1
SASPAGMNTEAF
>NA|TRBV29-1|TRBJ2-5
SVELAGGQETQY
>few|TRBV2|TRBJ2-1
AINARPNEQF
>NA|TRBV6-1|TRBJ2-7
ASSERGGDTHYEQY
>many|TRBV5-5|TRBJ1-2
ASSLAALNLNYGYT
>NA|TRBV6-5|TRBJ2-3
ASSPNPGDHTQY
>few|TRBV7-9|TRBJ2-1
ASVQGGTGLANEQF